This TCR beta chain was sequenced for a study of OX40 agonist ivuxolimab in advanced cancers. Study-level background: Hepatocellular carcinoma, melanoma, renal cell or head and neck cancer occurred in dose-escalation patients. Broader study findings: There was clonal expansion of CD4+ and CD8+ blood T cells by week 6 at 0.1 to 3.0 mg/kg.

Autoimmune disease history or systemic immunosuppression led to patient exclusion. As concerns this clone: What it recognizes is unknown.

Trimming took 3 bases from V and 0 from J, leaving 6 bases between them. The CDR3 consists of 14 residues. CDR1 is SGDLS and CDR2 is YYNGEE in the germline V gene. Sequenced by immunoSEQ multiplex PCR; TCRdb stores in-frame clones only, minus some. The top ten clones hold about 27% of a sample with about 12,000 clones, 86% of them seen once. The starting material was CD4+ or CD8+ T cells sorted from blood, obtained in a trial of the OX40 agonist ivuxolimab. The genes are TRBV9 and TRBJ2-2, with D perhaps matching TRBD1 or TRBD2 (5 bases each). This receptor was obtained from an adult with an advanced solid tumor such as melanoma, head and neck, liver or kidney cancer. CDR3 bases: TGTGCCAGCAGCGCGGGACCGAACACCGGGGAGCTGTTTTTT. Its translation is CASSAGPNTGELFF.